This entry features one T cell receptor (beta chain) sequence. Antigen: not known. At one end the junction does not follow the germline gene, possibly because of a read error. The data are from a study of tumor-infiltrating lymphocytes in primary liver carcinoma. Study background: Every patient in the cohort had a primary liver carcinoma. That carcinoma was treated by surgical resection. Study results and limitations: Tumors had a top-250-clone fraction that was significantly higher than blood (p = 0.039).

A constant-region primer served to make TCR beta cDNA from approximately 490 ng total RNA. Slightly modified ARM-PCR, run as three nested multiplex PCR rounds, produced the TCR beta libraries. The two initial PCR rounds, about 9 cycles each, used TRBV1-TRBV30 forward and C-beta reverse primers. TCRdb used MiXCR to reprocess the multiplex PCR reads, holding one entry per CDR3 protein. Here the sample spans approximately 330,000 distinct CDR3 sequences, around three fifths being singletons. The CDR3 has 13 amino acids. Germline V lookup: CDR1 SGHAT, CDR2 FQNNGV. The source of the blood RNA was unsorted whole blood, and germline DNA was extracted as well.

The specimen sequenced was peripheral blood. The TCR originated in a man between 35 and 55 years old with primary liver carcinoma and hepatitis B virus infection. This chain uses TRBV11-2 with TRBJ2-1, with TRBD1 identical over 7 bases. The CDR3 reads CASSSGQDNQQFF. Written as DNA, the CDR3 is TGTGCTAGCAGCTCCGGACAGGACAATCAGCAGTTCTTC.